A single sample is the source of the 10 T cell receptor beta chains below, sequenced in a study of Ad26.COV2.S vaccination and SARS-CoV-2 variants. This sample's treatment: 15 to 20 received Ad26.COV2.S at low or high dose, single or two shots; roughly five received placebo; per-sample allocation not given. The samples date from day 63 after the first vaccine or placebo injection. Only in-frame clones appear in the TCRdb table, and some are missing; sequencing was by immunoSEQ multiplex PCR. Counted here are under 500,000 clones, roughly 90% occurring once; the ten biggest clones make up around 1.8%. The sequencing used peripheral blood, collected in a trial of Ad26.COV2.S vaccine versus placebo. These receptors all stem from a person between 18 and 60 years old who received the Ad26.COV2.S COVID-19 vaccine or a placebo.

The V and J genes are TRBV30 and TRBJ2-1; D possibly uses TRBD1 or TRBD2 (6 bases each). From germline, CDR1 is GTSNPN and CDR2 SVGIG (reference sequence). V was shortened by 3 bases and J by 0 bases, with 12 bases between the two germline ends. The CDR3 is 15 residues long. Written as DNA, the CDR3 is TGTGCCTGGAGGCTAGGGGGGAGCTCCTACAATGAGCAGTTCTTC. Its protein is CAWRLGGSSYNEQFF.

The rearrangement joins TRBV28 to TRBJ2-1; tentative D call: TRBD2 (5 bases). V was cut by 5 bases and J by 9 bases, with 20 bases left in between. CDR3 length: 15 amino acids. CDR1 is MDHEN, CDR2 SYDVKM, per germline. CDR3 nucleotide sequence: TGTGCCAGCAGTCCCTCCCAGCTCCCCGGGATTGAGCAGTTCTTC. It translates to CASSPSQLPGIEQFF.

J is TRBJ2-5 and V is TRBV3-1 (or the pseudogene TRBV3-2); the D is unclear. CDR3 length: 11 residues. Trimming stripped 11 bases from V and 7 bases from J, with 14 bases between. Germline-derived CDR1 and CDR2 are LGHDT and YNNKEL (reference sequence). CDR3 loop: CASLRLGTQYF. DNA of the CDR3: TGTGCCTCACTCAGGTTGGGGACCCAGTACTTC.

The chain combines TRBV5-1 with TRBJ2-5; D tentatively fits TRBD1 or TRBD2 (6 bases each). CDR1 is SGHRS, CDR2 YFSETQ, per germline. CDR3 length: 15 residues. Deletions cut 2 bases from V and 0 bases from J, with 11 bases between. DNA of the CDR3: TGCGCCAGCAGCTTTAACGGGGGCTACCAAGAGACCCAGTACTTC. Translated, it gives CASSFNGGYQETQYF.

The J gene is TRBJ1-5, the V gene TRBV28, with 12 bases fitting TRBD1. Per germline, CDR1 MDHEN and CDR2 SYDVKM. J gave up 6 bases and V 6 bases, and 9 bases lay outside the gene matches. The CDR3 is 16 residues long. Here the CDR3 DNA reads TGTGCCAGCAGCTCTTCCGGGACAGGGGGCGGTCAGCCCCAGCATTTT. Protein: CASSSSGTGGGQPQHF.

This sequence joins TRBV13 and TRBJ1-1; the D is unclear. This CDR3 has 14 residues. Trimming took 5 bases from V and 7 from J, leaving 17 bases between them. The V gene's germline CDR1 is PRHDT and CDR2 FYEKMQ (reference sequence). The CDR3 loop reads CASSEGSPGGEAFF. The CDR3 DNA reads TGTGCCAGCAGCGAAGGGTCTCCGGGAGGTGAAGCTTTCTTT.

This clone has more than one count but fewer than ten. The chain links TRBV7-9 to TRBJ1-6, with TRBD1 identical over 10 bases. The J segment lost 9 bases and the V segment lost 4 bases, leaving 3 bases of the junction unmatched. Germline V gene data show CDR1 as SEHNR and CDR2 as FQNEAQ (reference sequence). The CDR3 covers 14 residues. The CDR3 sequence is CASSSGTGVSPLHF. The CDR3 coding sequence is TGTGCCAGCAGCTCCGGGACAGGGGTTTCACCCCTCCACTTT.

This chain connects TRBV7-2 to TRBJ2-1; D may correspond to TRBD1 or TRBD2 (6 bases each). The V gene lost 8 bases and the J gene lost 0 bases, with 14 bases spanning the gap. The CDR3 extends over 15 amino acids. CDR1 and CDR2 from the germline V gene are SGHTA and FQGNSA. The CDR3 protein is CASERGASSYNEQFF. For the CDR3, the DNA is TGTGCCAGCGAGAGGGGGGCGAGCTCCTACAATGAGCAGTTCTTC.

The gene calls are TRBV19 and TRBJ2-7; 10 bases align to TRBD1. From germline, CDR1 is LNHDA and CDR2 SQIVND (reference sequence). CDR3 length: 15 residues. Unmatched junction bases numbered 6, after V lost 4 bases and J lost 3 bases. CDR3 protein: CASSTPGQGGYEQYF. CDR3 sequence (DNA): TGTGCCAGTAGTACCCCCGGACAGGGGGGCTACGAGCAGTACTTC.

This sequence joins TRBV6-5 and TRBJ2-3; maybe TRBD2 (5 bases). Germline-derived CDR1 and CDR2 are MNHEY and SVGAGI. The CDR3 length is 16 residues. Trimming removed 0 bases from V and 0 bases from J, with 10 bases in between. The chain's CDR3 is CASSYSRTLSTDTQYF. The DNA for the CDR3 is TGTGCCAGCAGTTACTCCCGGACTCTTAGCACAGATACGCAGTATTTT.